Shown below are 29 T cell receptor beta chains from a single sample sequenced in a study of beta chain features in type 1 diabetes. Study findings and constraints: Type 1 diabetes patients had moderately but significantly shorter TCRB CDR3s in all four CD4+ subsets.

These TCRs are of unknown antigen specificity. The authors reverse transcribed all of the isolated RNA, so sequencing captured expressed TCRB transcripts. Generated by immunoSEQ multiplex PCR, the TCRdb table keeps only in-frame clones and is missing some. The table shows roughly 260,000 clones, with about 11% occurring only once. The material sequenced was naive CD4+ T cells from blood. The receptors stem from a young man with type 1 diabetes.

The J gene is TRBJ1-2, the V gene TRBV4-2; D is possibly TRBD1 (6 bases). Germline V gives CDR1 LGHNA, CDR2 YNFKEQ. There are 12 residues in the CDR3. V was trimmed by 4 bases and J by 5 bases, leaving 8 bases between them. Here the CDR3 reads CASSPGAYGYTF. The CDR3 coding sequence is TGTGCCAGCAGCCCAGGGGCATATGGCTACACCTTC.

The chain employs TRBV9 and TRBJ2-3; D uncertain. Germline lookup yields CDR1 SGDLS and CDR2 YYNGEE. Trimming removed 0 bases from V and 3 bases from J, with 8 bases in between. CDR3 length: 14 residues. For the CDR3, the DNA is TGTGCCAGCAGCGTAGTGGGCCCTACAGATACGCAGTATTTT. Translating gives CASSVVGPTDTQYF.

V is TRBV4-2 and J is TRBJ2-7, with D possibly TRBD1 on 7 matching bases. This CDR3 is 15 amino acids long. Germline V CDR1 and CDR2: LGHNA, YNFKEQ. The V and J ends lost 4 bases and 0 bases respectively, with 13 bases between them. DNA for the CDR3: TGTGCCAGCAGCCGCCAGGGGGGAGACTCCTACGAGCAGTACTTC. As protein: CASSRQGGDSYEQYF.

J is TRBJ2-1 and V is TRBV10-3; D possibly corresponds to TRBD1 (5 bases). Germline V gene sequence: CDR1 ENHRY, CDR2 SYGVKD. V lost 6 bases and J lost 5, with 11 bases in between. The CDR3 is made up of 13 amino acids. CDR3 nucleotide sequence: TGTGCCATCAGCAAGACAGAGAACAATGAGCAGTTCTTC. It is translated as CAISKTENNEQFF.

The J gene is TRBJ2-5, the V gene TRBV2; D possibly corresponds to TRBD1 (7 bases). V lost 8 bases and J 5 bases, leaving 18 bases between the germline ends. The CDR3 has 14 amino acids. CDR1 is SNHLY and CDR2 is FYNNEI in the germline V gene. The CDR3 sequence: CASQLGGGPETQYF. The CDR3 region has the DNA TGTGCCAGCCAACTTGGAGGGGGCCCTGAGACCCAGTACTTC.

The chain carries TRBV19 and TRBJ1-3; weak D call: TRBD1 (5 bases). The germline gives CDR1 LNHDA, CDR2 SQIVND (reference sequence). This CDR3 is built from 15 residues. Trimming took 5 bases from V and 0 from J, leaving 11 bases between them. The CDR3: CASSDRRSSGNTIYF. In nucleotides, the CDR3 is TGTGCCAGTAGTGACAGACGAAGCTCTGGAAACACCATATATTTT.

The sample holds a few counts of this clone. The chain carries TRBV9 and TRBJ2-1; a weak D match, TRBD2 (6 bases). The germline V gene has CDR1 SGDLS and CDR2 YYNGEE. The CDR3 totals 15 residues. Deletions cut 2 bases from V and 3 bases from J, with 12 bases between. CDR3 in amino acids: CASSVRLGIYNEQFF. As DNA, the CDR3 is TGTGCCAGCAGCGTCCGACTAGGGATCTACAATGAGCAGTTCTTC.

This clone turned up a few times. The chain combines TRBV28 with TRBJ1-2; 8 bases map to TRBD1. J was trimmed by 6 bases and V by 0 bases; bases with no gene match: 3. The CDR3 has 14 residues. Germline loops: CDR1 MDHEN, CDR2 SYDVKM. The DNA for the CDR3 is TGTGCCAGCAGTTTATGGGACAGGGATAATGGCTACACCTTC. This gives the protein CASSLWDRDNGYTF.

Here the CDR3 reads CASSLLGQGLDEQYF. In DNA, the CDR3 is TGCGCCAGCAGCTTGTTAGGACAGGGTCTCGACGAGCAGTACTTC. V and J are TRBV5-1 and TRBJ2-7, with 8 nucleotides matching TRBD1. This CDR3 is 15 amino acids long. J lost 5 bases, V lost 1 base, and 8 bases had no gene match. The germline V gene has CDR1 SGHRS and CDR2 YFSETQ.

The V call is TRBV29-1, the J call TRBJ2-3; 10 nucleotides agree with TRBD1. The CDR3 runs to 13 residues. Germline trimming cut 5 bases from V and 4 bases from J; bases unmatched to any gene: 3. In germline, CDR1 is SQVTM, CDR2 ANQGSEA. The DNA of the CDR3 is TGCAGCGTTCCGGGACAGGGGTCAGATACGCAGTATTTT. Amino acids: CSVPGQGSDTQYF.

This clone was counted only a few times. Other nucleotide sequences from this sample produce the same CDR3. In nucleotides, the CDR3 is TGCAGTGCTAGACCCGAGGAGACCCAGTACTTC. Encoded protein: CSARPEETQYF. This chain connects TRBV20-1 to TRBJ2-5; no clear D. With 2 bases removed from V and 5 bases from J, the gap between germline ends came to 6 bases. Germline V lookup: CDR1 DFQATT, CDR2 SNEGSKA (reference sequence). This CDR3 is 11 amino acids long.

The rearrangement joins TRBV7-9 to TRBJ1-6; D is perhaps TRBD1 (5 bases). CDR1 is SEHNR and CDR2 is FQNEAQ in the germline V gene (reference sequence). CDR3 length equals 14 residues. With 5 bases removed from V and 7 bases from J, the gap between germline ends came to 12 bases. Here the CDR3 reads CASSPAGPNSPLHF. The DNA for the CDR3 is TGTGCCAGCAGCCCCGCGGGACCAAATTCACCCCTCCACTTT.

This clone has more than one count but fewer than ten. The chain is built from TRBV19 and TRBJ1-6; 8 positions agree with TRBD1. The CDR3 is 15 residues long. The ends lost 5 bases at V and 10 bases at J; junction bases unmatched: 10. The V gene's germline CDR1 is LNHDA and CDR2 SQIVND (reference sequence). CDR3 sequence reads: CASSSADRVRSPLHF. The DNA of the CDR3 is TGTGCCAGTAGTTCCGCGGACAGGGTACGATCACCCCTCCACTTT.

This chain connects TRBV9 to TRBJ2-2; D possibly corresponds to TRBD1 (6 bases). V was pared by 5 bases and J by 5 bases, with 10 bases between. Germline assignment: CDR1 SGDLS and CDR2 YYNGEE. The CDR3 spans 13 residues. CDR3: CASRGAGTGELFF. DNA for the CDR3: TGTGCCAGCAGGGGGGCCGGGACCGGGGAGCTGTTTTTT.

This clone was seen a handful of times. V gene TRBV2 combines with J gene TRBJ1-1, with 10 positions matching TRBD1. CDR3 length equals 13 residues. Germline V gene sequence: CDR1 SNHLY, CDR2 FYNNEI. Trimming took 11 bases from V and 3 from J; bases not matched to a gene: 6. CDR3: CASKDRGYTEAFF. The CDR3 DNA is TGTGCCTCAAAGGACAGGGGGTACACTGAAGCTTTCTTT.

In this sample, this clone turned up a few times. The CDR3 DNA reads as TGTGCCAGCGGTCAAGGGCCAGGGCCTCCGATCTATGGCTACACCTTC. Translating gives CASGQGPGPPIYGYTF. The chain carries TRBV27 and TRBJ1-2; tentative D call: TRBD1 (5 bases). Germline CDR1 reads MNHEY; CDR2 reads SMNVEV (reference sequence). With 8 bases removed from V and 4 bases from J, the gap between germline ends came to 23 bases. The CDR3 runs 16 residues.

A few counts support this clone. This chain uses TRBV5-1 with TRBJ2-1; 8 nucleotides match TRBD1. With 4 bases clipped from V and 6 bases from J, the junction kept 6 bases outside the gene matches. Germline V gene data show CDR1 as SGHRS and CDR2 as YFSETQ. The CDR3 has 14 amino acids. CDR3 protein: CASSPGDRFNEQFF. The CDR3 DNA reads as TGCGCCAGCAGCCCCGGGGACAGGTTCAATGAGCAGTTCTTC.

In its sample, this clone was seen a few times. This chain joins TRBV7-2 and TRBJ1-2; TRBD1 agrees at 9 bases. Trimming at V came to 2 bases and at J to 8 bases, leaving 6 bases not matched to a gene. Germline assignment: CDR1 SGHTA and CDR2 FQGNSA. The CDR3 has 14 residues. The CDR3 loop is CASSLTQGAHGYTF. Written as DNA, the CDR3 is TGTGCCAGCAGCTTAACACAGGGGGCTCACGGCTACACCTTC.

This clone came up a few times. The DNA for the CDR3 is TGTGCCAGCAGCTTGGTCCTCACAGATACGCAGTATTTT. It encodes CASSLVLTDTQYF. V gene TRBV5-4 combines with J gene TRBJ2-3; D gene unclear. This CDR3 comprises 13 residues. Trimming took 0 bases from V and 2 from J, leaving 4 bases between them. From germline, CDR1 is SGHNT and CDR2 YYREEE (reference sequence).

A few counts support this clone. The CDR3 here is CASSFQSGGQETQYF. The CDR3 DNA reads TGTGCCAGCAGCTTTCAATCAGGGGGTCAAGAGACCCAGTACTTC. This sequence joins TRBV7-2 and TRBJ2-5, with 7 positions matching TRBD1. With V trimmed by 3 bases and J by 2 bases, 6 bases remained unmatched. CDR3 length: 15 residues. Looked up from germline, CDR1 is SGHTA and CDR2 is FQGNSA. The full variable domain, with the rest looked up from reference TRBV7-2 and TRBJ2-5, is GAGVSQSPSNKVTEKGKDVELRCDPISGHTALYWYRQSLGQGLEFLIYFQGNSAPDKSGLPSDRFSAERTGGSVSTLTIQRTQQEDSAVYLCASSFQSGGQETQYFGPGTRLLVL.

The chain recombines TRBV7-9 with TRBJ1-2, with 9 nucleotides matching TRBD1. The CDR3 has 13 amino acids. Germline assignment: CDR1 SEHNR and CDR2 FQNEAQ (reference sequence). The V gene end was trimmed by 10 bases and the J gene end by 4 bases; junction bases not matched to a gene: 7. The CDR3 bases are TGTGCCACCGTAACAGGGGGCGGCTATGGCTACACCTTC. It translates to CATVTGGGYGYTF.

There are a few counts of this clone. The rearrangement joins TRBV5-4 to TRBJ2-3; 14 bases agree with TRBD2. Germline values: CDR1 SGHNT, CDR2 YYREEE (reference sequence). J gave up 6 bases and V 3 bases, and 3 bases lay outside the gene matches. The CDR3 is 15 amino acids. CDR3 coding DNA: TGTGCCAGCAGCTCGGGACTAGCGGGGGTCGATACGCAGTATTTT. This gives the protein CASSSGLAGVDTQYF.

CDR3 DNA: TGTGCCAGCAGCTTAGACGGTGCGGGGGGGACAGATACGCAGTATTTT. Protein: CASSLDGAGGTDTQYF. The V and J genes are TRBV7-9 and TRBJ2-3, with 9 bases matching TRBD2. The CDR3 extends over 16 amino acids. The germline V gene encodes CDR1 SEHNR and CDR2 FQNEAQ (reference sequence). With 1 base clipped from V and 3 bases from J, the junction kept 5 bases outside the gene matches.

This clone was found a few times. The rearrangement uses TRBV7-9 and TRBJ1-2, with D possibly matching TRBD1 (5 bases). CDR1 is SEHNR and CDR2 is FQNEAQ in the germline V gene (reference sequence). The CDR3 runs 13 residues. With 2 bases removed from V and 8 bases from J, the gap between germline ends came to 12 bases. The CDR3 loop is CASSLQGAAGYTF. The CDR3 region has the DNA TGTGCCAGCAGCTTACAAGGGGCGGCGGGCTACACCTTC.

This clone was seen a few times. Other DNA sequences of this sample code for an identical CDR3. This chain connects TRBV29-1 to TRBJ2-2; the D gene is possibly TRBD1 (6 bases). The V end was cut by 6 bases, the J end by 1 base, with 9 bases between. This CDR3 spans 13 amino acids. Germline-derived CDR1 and CDR2 are SQVTM and ANQGSEA. CDR3 sequence reads: CSVEGQNTGELFF. CDR3 nucleotides: TGCAGCGTCGAGGGACAGAACACCGGGGAGCTGTTTTTT.

This chain uses TRBV7-9 with TRBJ1-6; 9 nucleotides align to TRBD1. The length of the CDR3 is 15 residues. In germline, CDR1 is SEHNR, CDR2 FQNEAQ (reference sequence). After removal of 0 bases from V and 7 bases from J, the junction contained 1 base not matched to a gene. The CDR3: CASSLAGTGNSPLHF. DNA of the CDR3: TGTGCCAGCAGCTTAGCCGGGACAGGGAATTCACCCCTCCACTTT. Full variable domain (rest looked up from reference TRBV7-9 and TRBJ1-6): DTGVSQNPRHKITKRGQNVTFRCDPISEHNRLYWYRQTLGQGPEFLTYFQNEAQLEKSRLLSDRFSAERPKGSFSTLEIQRTEQGDSAMYLCASSLAGTGNSPLHFGNGTRLTVT.

The chain recombines TRBV5-4 with TRBJ2-5, with TRBD1 matching over 8 bases. The CDR3 is 13 amino acids. The trim removed 4 bases at V and 2 bases at J, leaving 1 base unmatched. From germline, CDR1 is SGHNT and CDR2 YYREEE (reference sequence). The CDR3 DNA follows: TGTGCCAGCAGCGGGACAGGACAAGAGACCCAGTACTTC. It encodes CASSGTGQETQYF.

In this sample, this clone turned up a few times. This sequence joins TRBV28 and TRBJ1-5; 7 bases match TRBD1. The CDR3 is 15 amino acids. V was clipped by 8 bases and J by 4 bases; unmatched bases: 11. In germline, CDR1 is MDHEN, CDR2 SYDVKM. Written as DNA, the CDR3 is TGTGCCAGCGGTACGACAGGGTGGGAGAATCAGCCCCAGCATTTT. Protein product: CASGTTGWENQPQHF. Full variable domain (outside the CDR3, taken from reference TRBV28 and TRBJ1-5): DVKVTQSSRYLVKRTGEKVFLECVQDMDHENMFWYRQDPGLGLRLIYFSYDVKMKEKGDIPEGYSVSREKKERFSLILESASTNQTSMYLCASGTTGWENQPQHFGDGTRLSIL.

The chain recombines TRBV2 with TRBJ2-1; D is possibly TRBD1 (6 bases). Germline CDR1 reads SNHLY; CDR2 reads FYNNEI. V was clipped by 6 bases and J by 4 bases, with 13 bases between them. The CDR3 is 14 residues long. CDR3 DNA: TGTGCCAGCAGGGGTCTAACAGGGTACAATGAGCAGTTCTTC. This sequence encodes CASRGLTGYNEQFF.